Following are 20 T cell receptor beta chains from one sample sequenced in a study of spatial heterogeneity in lung cancer. TCRdb redid the calling of the 5' RACE reads with MiXCR, one entry per CDR3 protein. The sample lists roughly 99,000 distinct CDR3 sequences, roughly 19% occurring once. Sample time point: blood at routine non-recurrence follow-up after resection. The sequencing here drew on PBMCs, taken at follow-up. The receptors here all came from a male donor with early-stage non-small cell lung cancer.

This clonotype was counted a few times. The chain is built from TRBV30 and TRBJ2-7; TRBD1 matches 7 bases. The CDR3 covers 11 residues. After removal of 2 bases from V and 6 bases from J, the junction contained 1 base not matched to a gene. The germline gives CDR1 GTSNPN, CDR2 SVGIG (reference sequence). The CDR3 nucleotides read TGTGCCTGGAGTCGACAGGGCGAGCAGTACTTC. Its protein is CAWSRQGEQYF.

This clonotype has only a few counts. The chain has TRBV9 and TRBJ2-2; D unclear. Germline V gene lookup returns CDR1 SGDLS and CDR2 YYNGEE. The length of the CDR3 is 14 residues. The germline V and J ends were trimmed by 4 bases and 1 base, with 8 bases remaining between them. In DNA form, the CDR3 reads TGTGCCAGCAGCCCCCGGAGGAACACCGGGGAGCTGTTTTTT. It yields the protein CASSPRRNTGELFF.

This clonotype has a handful of counts. J is TRBJ2-3 and V is TRBV4-3; a possible D gene is TRBD2 (6 bases). V was shortened by 3 bases and J by 5 bases, with 12 bases between the two germline ends. The germline V gene encodes CDR1 LGHNA and CDR2 YSLEER. There are 14 residues in the CDR3. CDR3 DNA sequence: TGCGCCAGCAGCCAGTTAGGCGGGGAAGATACGCAGTATTTT. Translating it yields CASSQLGGEDTQYF.

The V gene is TRBV24-1, the J gene TRBJ2-7; TRBD2 matches at 7 bases. CDR1 and CDR2 (germline): KGHDR, SFDVKD. V lost 3 bases to trimming and J lost 4 bases; unmatched junction nucleotides: 2. The CDR3 runs 13 residues. The CDR3 region is CATSDGGVYEQYF. As DNA, the CDR3 is TGTGCCACCAGTGATGGGGGGGTATACGAGCAGTACTTC.

The chain uses TRBV7-9 and TRBJ1-1; the D is unclear. The length of the CDR3 is 11 residues. In germline, CDR1 is SEHNR, CDR2 FQNEAQ (reference sequence). V was trimmed by 4 bases and J by 3 bases, leaving 3 bases between them. DNA of the CDR3: TGTGCCAGCAGCTACGACACTGAAGCTTTCTTT. Its protein is CASSYDTEAFF.

This clonotype has just a few counts. The CDR3 spells CASSPALGYRQFF. CDR3 coding DNA: TGTGCCAGCAGCCCGGCACTAGGCTATCGGCAGTTCTTC. The V gene is TRBV3-1, the J gene TRBJ2-1, with D maybe TRBD2 (5 bases). Trimming removed 4 bases at V and 12 bases at J, with 16 bases between. Per the germline V gene, CDR1 is LGHDT and CDR2 is YNNKEL (reference sequence). The CDR3 sequence is 13 residues long.

This clonotype was picked up a small number of times. The chain carries TRBV4-3 and TRBJ1-1, with unresolved D. Trimming took off 0 bases at V and 0 bases at J, with 20 bases between the two ends. The CDR3 runs 19 residues. Germline V gene lookup returns CDR1 LGHNA and CDR2 YSLEER. CDR3 protein: CASSQDSGQTLYMNTEAFF. CDR3 in DNA: TGCGCCAGCAGCCAAGACTCCGGGCAGACCCTCTACATGAACACTGAAGCTTTCTTT.

This clonotype was seen ten or more times. The chain couples TRBV11-2 to TRBJ2-3; D call uncertain. Trimming cost V 3 bases and J 6 bases, with 7 bases left between them. This CDR3 has 12 amino acids. Germline V gene sequence: CDR1 SGHAT, CDR2 FQNNGV. CDR3 residues: CASSFQLDTQYF. CDR3 DNA: TGTGCCAGCAGCTTTCAGTTGGATACGCAGTATTTT.

Only a few counts were recorded for this clonotype. V gene TRBV7-9 combines with J gene TRBJ2-2, with D hard to call. The germline V and J ends were trimmed by 5 bases and 3 bases, with 7 bases remaining between them. The CDR3 is made up of 13 amino acids. Germline V gene sequence: CDR1 SEHNR, CDR2 FQNEAQ (reference sequence). This chain's CDR3 is CASSNTYTGELFF. The CDR3 DNA sequence: TGTGCCAGCAGCAATACATACACCGGGGAGCTGTTTTTT. The full variable domain, completed using reference TRBV7-9 and TRBJ2-2, is DTGVSQNPRHKITKRGQNVTFRCDPISEHNRLYWYRQTLGQGPEFLTYFQNEAQLEKSRLLSDRFSAERPKGSFSTLEIQRTEQGDSAMYLCASSNTYTGELFFGEGSRLTVL.

The rearrangement joins TRBV7-2 to TRBJ2-7; D remains ambiguous. The CDR3 contains 15 residues. CDR1 is SGHTA and CDR2 is FQGNSA in the germline V gene. Trimming left V 5 bases short and J 5 bases short, with 19 bases between. The CDR3 is CASSTTPGLWDEQYV. CDR3 nucleotide sequence: TGTGCCAGCAGCACGACGCCGGGCCTTTGGGACGAGCAGTACGTC.

The chain employs TRBV4-1 and TRBJ1-5; weak D call: TRBD1 (5 bases). CDR3 size: 15 residues. The germline V gene has CDR1 MGHRA and CDR2 YSYEKL. V was clipped by 0 bases and J by 3 bases, with 9 bases between them. This CDR3 reads CASSQEAGPNQPQHF. CDR3 sequence (DNA): TGCGCCAGCAGCCAAGAGGCAGGGCCCAATCAGCCCCAGCATTTT.

The CDR3 loop reads CASSYDLRGGANTGELFF. CDR3 bases: TGTGCCAGCAGTTACGATCTCCGTGGTGGCGCGAACACCGGGGAGCTGTTTTTT. This sequence joins TRBV6-2 or TRBV6-3 and TRBJ2-2; D is unresolved. The CDR3 totals 18 residues. Looked up from germline, CDR1 is MNHEY and CDR2 is SVGEGT. V gave up 2 bases and J gave up 0 bases, with 16 bases separating them.

This chain links TRBV5-1 with TRBJ2-3; D gene unclear. CDR1 is SGHRS, CDR2 YFSETQ, per germline. This CDR3 has 14 residues. V lost 0 bases and J 5 bases, leaving 10 bases between the germline ends. The CDR3 is CASSLEGTLDTQYF. The CDR3 nucleotides are TGCGCCAGCAGCTTGGAAGGTACATTAGATACGCAGTATTTT.

The genes are TRBV5-1 and TRBJ2-2, with 10 nucleotides matching TRBD2. Germline-derived CDR1 and CDR2 are SGHRS and YFSETQ. V lost 3 bases and J lost 3; bases outside the gene matches: 5. This CDR3 contains 16 residues. CDR3 amino acids: CASSSLGTSDTGELFF. DNA of the CDR3: TGCGCCAGCAGCTCCCTCGGGACTAGCGACACCGGGGAGCTGTTTTTT.

Only one count was recorded for this clonotype. The genes are TRBV3-1 and TRBJ1-4; D ambiguous. CDR3 size: 16 residues. Trimming took off 1 base at V and 4 bases at J, with 13 bases between the two ends. From germline, CDR1 is LGHDT and CDR2 YNNKEL (reference sequence). The CDR3 sequence is CASSQGVLLGNEKLFF. The CDR3 DNA sequence: TGTGCCAGCAGCCAAGGGGTGCTTTTAGGTAATGAAAAACTGTTTTTT.

The rearrangement uses TRBV20-1 and TRBJ2-7; 8 bases agree with TRBD2. Germline loops: CDR1 DFQATT, CDR2 SNEGSKA (reference sequence). J lost 1 base, V lost 3 bases, and 8 bases had no gene match. The CDR3 runs 15 residues. In DNA form, the CDR3 reads TGCAGTGCTAGGGTTGGTGCGGGGGGTTCCTACGAGCAGTACGTC. Protein product: CSARVGAGGSYEQYV.

J is TRBJ2-5 and V is TRBV10-3, with 8 bases lining up with TRBD1. The junction had 3 bases not matched to a gene; V was cut back by 6 bases and J by 0 bases. CDR1 is ENHRY and CDR2 is SYGVKD in the germline V gene. The length of the CDR3 is 14 residues. CDR3 sequence (DNA): TGTGCCATCAGCAGGGGGCACGACCAAGAGACCCAGTACTTC. As protein: CAISRGHDQETQYF.

This clonotype has only a few counts. V usage is TRBV10-3 and J usage is TRBJ2-3; the match to TRBD2 covers 11 bases. This CDR3 spans 14 amino acids. J gave up 5 bases and V 8 bases, and 6 bases lay outside the gene matches. Germline V CDR1 and CDR2: ENHRY, SYGVKD. The CDR3 here is CAIGLAGGGDTQYF. In nucleotides, the CDR3 is TGTGCCATCGGGCTAGCGGGGGGCGGAGATACGCAGTATTTT.

The chain couples TRBV3-1 to TRBJ1-1; D is undetermined. CDR1 and CDR2 from the germline V gene are LGHDT and YNNKEL (reference sequence). The CDR3 loop spans 14 amino acids. V was shortened by 0 bases and J by 1 base, with 6 bases between the two germline ends. CDR3 nucleotides: TGTGCCAGCAGCCAAGAGTGGGCGAACACTGAAGCTTTCTTT. It yields the protein CASSQEWANTEAFF.

This sequence joins TRBV7-3 and TRBJ2-5; the D gene is possibly TRBD1 (6 bases). This CDR3 region has 13 residues. The germline CDR1 and CDR2 sequences are SGHTA and FQGTGA. The germline V and J ends were trimmed by 2 bases and 6 bases, with 10 bases remaining between them. The CDR3 here is CASSLGQLKTQYF. CDR3 sequence (DNA): TGTGCCAGCAGCTTAGGACAGCTGAAGACCCAGTACTTC.